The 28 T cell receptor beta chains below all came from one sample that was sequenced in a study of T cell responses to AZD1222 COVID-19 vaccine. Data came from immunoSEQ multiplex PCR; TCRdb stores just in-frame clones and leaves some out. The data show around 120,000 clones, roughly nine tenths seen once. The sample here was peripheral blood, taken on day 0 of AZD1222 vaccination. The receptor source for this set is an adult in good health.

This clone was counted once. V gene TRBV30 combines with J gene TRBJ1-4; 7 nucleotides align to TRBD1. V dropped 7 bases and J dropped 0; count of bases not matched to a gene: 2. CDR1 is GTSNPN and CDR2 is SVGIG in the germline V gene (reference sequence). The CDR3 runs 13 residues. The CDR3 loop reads CASTGATNEKLFF. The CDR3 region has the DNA TGTGCCTCAACAGGGGCAACTAATGAAAAACTGTTTTTT.

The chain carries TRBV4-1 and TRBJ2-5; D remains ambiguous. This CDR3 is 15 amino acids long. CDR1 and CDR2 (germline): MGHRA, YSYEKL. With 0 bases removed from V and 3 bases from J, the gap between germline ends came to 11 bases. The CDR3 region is CASSQDLGWEETQYF. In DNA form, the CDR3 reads TGCGCCAGCAGCCAAGATTTGGGCTGGGAAGAGACCCAGTACTTC.

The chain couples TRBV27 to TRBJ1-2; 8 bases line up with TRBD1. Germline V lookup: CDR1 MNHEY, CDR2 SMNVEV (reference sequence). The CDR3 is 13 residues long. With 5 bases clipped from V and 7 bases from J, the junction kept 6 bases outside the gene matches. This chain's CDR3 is CASSRQGPGGYTF. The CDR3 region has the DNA TGTGCCAGCAGTAGACAGGGGCCGGGTGGCTACACCTTC.

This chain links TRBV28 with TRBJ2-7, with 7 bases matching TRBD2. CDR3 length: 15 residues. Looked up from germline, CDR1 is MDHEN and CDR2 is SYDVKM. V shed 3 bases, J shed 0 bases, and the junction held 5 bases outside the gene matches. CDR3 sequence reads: CASSLRRTSSYEQYF. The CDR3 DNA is TGTGCCAGCAGTTTGAGGCGGACTAGCTCCTACGAGCAGTACTTC.

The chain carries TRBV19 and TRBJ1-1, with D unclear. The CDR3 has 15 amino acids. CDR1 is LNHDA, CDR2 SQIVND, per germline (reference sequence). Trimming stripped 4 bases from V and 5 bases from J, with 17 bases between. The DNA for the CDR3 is TGTGCCAGTAGTAGTTTGAATCCTGGGAGGACTGAAGCTTTCTTT. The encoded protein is CASSSLNPGRTEAFF.

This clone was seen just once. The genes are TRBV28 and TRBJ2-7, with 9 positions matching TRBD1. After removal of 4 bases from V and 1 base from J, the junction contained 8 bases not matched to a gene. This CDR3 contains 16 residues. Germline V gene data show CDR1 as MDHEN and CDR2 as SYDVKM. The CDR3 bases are TGTGCCAGCAGTTCATCAGGACAGGGGAAGTCCTACGAGCAGTACTTC. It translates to CASSSSGQGKSYEQYF.

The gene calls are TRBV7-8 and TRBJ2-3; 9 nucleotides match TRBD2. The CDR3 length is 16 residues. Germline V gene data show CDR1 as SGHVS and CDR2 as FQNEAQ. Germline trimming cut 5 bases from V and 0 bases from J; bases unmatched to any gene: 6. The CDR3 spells CASSILAGASTDTQYF. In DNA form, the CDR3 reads TGTGCCAGCAGCATACTAGCGGGTGCTAGCACAGATACGCAGTATTTT.

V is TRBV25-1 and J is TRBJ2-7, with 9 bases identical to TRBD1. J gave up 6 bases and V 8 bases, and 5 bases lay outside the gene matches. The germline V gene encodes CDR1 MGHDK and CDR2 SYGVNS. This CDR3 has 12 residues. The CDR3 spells CASPGTGCEQYF. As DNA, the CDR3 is TGTGCCAGCCCAGGGACAGGGTGCGAGCAGTACTTC.

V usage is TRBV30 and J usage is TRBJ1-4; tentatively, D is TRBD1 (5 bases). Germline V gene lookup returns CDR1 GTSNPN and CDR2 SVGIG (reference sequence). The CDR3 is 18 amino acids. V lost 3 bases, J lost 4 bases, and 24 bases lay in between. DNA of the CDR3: TGTGCCTGGAGACCGCAGGCGGGCAGGCTGGGGGGTAATGAAAAACTGTTTTTT. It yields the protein CAWRPQAGRLGGNEKLFF.

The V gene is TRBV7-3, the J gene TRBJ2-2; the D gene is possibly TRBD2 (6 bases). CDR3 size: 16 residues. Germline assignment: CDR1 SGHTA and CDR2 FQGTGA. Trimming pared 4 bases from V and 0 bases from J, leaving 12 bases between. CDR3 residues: CASSSWGGTNTGELFF. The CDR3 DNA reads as TGTGCCAGCAGCTCCTGGGGCGGGACGAACACCGGGGAGCTGTTTTTT. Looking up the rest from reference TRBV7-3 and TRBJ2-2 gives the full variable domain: GAGVSQTPSNKVTEKGKYVELRCDPISGHTALYWYRQSLGQGPEFLIYFQGTGAADDSGLPNDRFFAVRPEGSVSTLKIQRTERGDSAVYLCASSSWGGTNTGELFFGEGSRLTVL.

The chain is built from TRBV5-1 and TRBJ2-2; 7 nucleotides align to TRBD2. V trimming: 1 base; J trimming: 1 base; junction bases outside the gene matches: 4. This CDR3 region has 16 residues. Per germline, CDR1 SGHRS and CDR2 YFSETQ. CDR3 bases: TGCGCCAGCAGCTTGTTTGGGGGGGAGAACACCGGGGAGCTGTTTTTT. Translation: CASSLFGGENTGELFF.

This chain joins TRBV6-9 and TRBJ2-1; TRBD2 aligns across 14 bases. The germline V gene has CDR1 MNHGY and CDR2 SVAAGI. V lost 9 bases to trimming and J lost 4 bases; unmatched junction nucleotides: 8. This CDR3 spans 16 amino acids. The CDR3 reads CARSRTSGRHYNEQFF. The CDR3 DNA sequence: TGTGCCAGATCCCGGACTAGCGGGAGGCATTACAATGAGCAGTTCTTC.

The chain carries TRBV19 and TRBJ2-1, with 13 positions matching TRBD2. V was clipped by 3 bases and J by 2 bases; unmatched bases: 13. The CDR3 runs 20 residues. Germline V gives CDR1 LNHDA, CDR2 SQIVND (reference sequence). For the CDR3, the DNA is TGTGCCAGTAGTATCCCCCCAACTAGCGGGAGGGGGGGGGCCTACAATGAGCAGTTCTTC. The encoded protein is CASSIPPTSGRGGAYNEQFF.

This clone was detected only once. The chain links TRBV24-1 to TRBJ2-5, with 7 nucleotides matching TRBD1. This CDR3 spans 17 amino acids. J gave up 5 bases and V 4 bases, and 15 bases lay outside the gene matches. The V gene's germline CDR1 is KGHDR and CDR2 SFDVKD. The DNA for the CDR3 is TGTGCCACCAGTGACCGAAGGACTCAGGGGGTAAGGGAGACCCAGTACTTC. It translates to CATSDRRTQGVRETQYF.

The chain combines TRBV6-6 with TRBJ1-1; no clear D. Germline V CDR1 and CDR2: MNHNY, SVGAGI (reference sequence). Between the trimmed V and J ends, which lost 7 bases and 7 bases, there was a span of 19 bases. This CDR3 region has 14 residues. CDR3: CASTLTPRTGEAFF. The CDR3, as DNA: TGTGCCAGCACCCTAACCCCGCGGACGGGTGAAGCTTTCTTT.

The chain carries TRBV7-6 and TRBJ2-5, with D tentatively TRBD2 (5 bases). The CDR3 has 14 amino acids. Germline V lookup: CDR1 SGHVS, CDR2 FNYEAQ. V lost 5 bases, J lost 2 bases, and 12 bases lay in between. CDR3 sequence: CASSHEPGQETQYF. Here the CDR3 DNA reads TGTGCCAGCAGCCACGAGCCGGGACAAGAGACCCAGTACTTC.

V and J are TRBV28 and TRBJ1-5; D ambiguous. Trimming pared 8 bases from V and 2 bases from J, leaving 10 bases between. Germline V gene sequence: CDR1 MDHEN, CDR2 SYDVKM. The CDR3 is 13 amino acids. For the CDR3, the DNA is TGTGCCAGCGGGGTCAATCGCAATCAGCCCCAGCATTTT. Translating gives CASGVNRNQPQHF.

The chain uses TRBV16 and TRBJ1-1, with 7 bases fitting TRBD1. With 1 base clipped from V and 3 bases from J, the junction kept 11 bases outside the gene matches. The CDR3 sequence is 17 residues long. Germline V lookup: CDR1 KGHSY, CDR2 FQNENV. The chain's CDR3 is CASSQLRGGRGDTEAFF. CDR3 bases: TGTGCCAGCAGCCAATTGCGAGGCGGCAGGGGGGACACTGAAGCTTTCTTT.

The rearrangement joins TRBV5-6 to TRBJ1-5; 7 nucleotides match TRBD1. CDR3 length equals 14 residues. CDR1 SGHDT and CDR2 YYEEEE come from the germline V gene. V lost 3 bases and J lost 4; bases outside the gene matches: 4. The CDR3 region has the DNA TGTGCCAGCAGCTCCGGACAGGTGAATCAGCCCCAGCATTTT. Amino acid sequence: CASSSGQVNQPQHF.

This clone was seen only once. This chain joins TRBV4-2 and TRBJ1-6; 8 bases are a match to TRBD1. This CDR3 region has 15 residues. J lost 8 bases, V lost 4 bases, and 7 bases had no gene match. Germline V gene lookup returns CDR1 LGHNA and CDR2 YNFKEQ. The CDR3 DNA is TGTGCCAGCAGCCCAGAGACAGGGGTTGATTCACCCCTCCACTTT. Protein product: CASSPETGVDSPLHF.

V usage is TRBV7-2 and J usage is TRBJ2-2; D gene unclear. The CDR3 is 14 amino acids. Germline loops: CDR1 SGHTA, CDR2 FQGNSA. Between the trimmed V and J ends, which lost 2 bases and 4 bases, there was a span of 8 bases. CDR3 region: CASSLFGGTGELFF. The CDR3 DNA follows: TGTGCCAGCAGCTTATTCGGTGGCACCGGGGAGCTGTTTTTT.

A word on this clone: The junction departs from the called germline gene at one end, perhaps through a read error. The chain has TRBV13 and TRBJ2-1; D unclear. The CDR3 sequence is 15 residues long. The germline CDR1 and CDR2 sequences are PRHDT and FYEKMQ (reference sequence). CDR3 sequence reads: CASSLGGRPYSEQFF. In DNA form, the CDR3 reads TGTGCCAGCAGCTTAGGAGGACGGCCTTACAGTGAGCAGTTCTTC.

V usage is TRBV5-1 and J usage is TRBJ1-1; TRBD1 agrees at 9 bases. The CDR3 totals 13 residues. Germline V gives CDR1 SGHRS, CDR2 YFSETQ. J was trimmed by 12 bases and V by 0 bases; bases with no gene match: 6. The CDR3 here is CASSLGQGVETFF. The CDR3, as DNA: TGCGCCAGCAGCTTGGGACAGGGGGTCGAGACTTTCTTT.

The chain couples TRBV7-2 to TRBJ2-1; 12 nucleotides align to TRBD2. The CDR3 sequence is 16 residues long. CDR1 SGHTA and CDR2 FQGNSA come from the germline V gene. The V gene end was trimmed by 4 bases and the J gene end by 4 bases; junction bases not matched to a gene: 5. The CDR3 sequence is CASSWSSGRGYNEQFF. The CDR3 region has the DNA TGTGCCAGCAGCTGGTCTAGCGGGAGGGGTTACAATGAGCAGTTCTTC.

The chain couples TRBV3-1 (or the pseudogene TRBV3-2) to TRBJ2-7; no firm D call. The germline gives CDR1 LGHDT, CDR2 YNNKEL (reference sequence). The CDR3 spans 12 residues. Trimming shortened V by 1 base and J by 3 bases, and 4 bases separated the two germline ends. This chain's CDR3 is CASSQVFYEQYF. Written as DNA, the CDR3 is TGTGCCAGCAGCCAAGTCTTCTACGAGCAGTACTTC.

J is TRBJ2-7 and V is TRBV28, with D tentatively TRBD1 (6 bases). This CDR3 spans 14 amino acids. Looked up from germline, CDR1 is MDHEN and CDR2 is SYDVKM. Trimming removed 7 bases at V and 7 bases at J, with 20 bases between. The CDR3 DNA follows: TGTGCCAGCACCATCGGAGGAAACACAGGGGAGCAGTACTTC. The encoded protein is CASTIGGNTGEQYF.

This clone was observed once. The chain's CDR3 is CASSWPGKGYTF. Here the CDR3 DNA reads TGTGCCAGCAGTTGGCCCGGGAAAGGCTACACCTTC. The chain carries TRBV28 and TRBJ1-2; no clear D. Germline V lookup: CDR1 MDHEN, CDR2 SYDVKM. The CDR3 loop spans 12 amino acids. The germline V and J ends were trimmed by 4 bases and 8 bases, with 11 bases remaining between them.

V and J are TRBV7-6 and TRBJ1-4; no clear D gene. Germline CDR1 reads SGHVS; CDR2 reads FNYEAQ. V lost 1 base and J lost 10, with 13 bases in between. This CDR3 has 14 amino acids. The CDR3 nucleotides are TGTGCCAGCAGCTTAGGGACCGAAGTAGGAAAACTGTTTTTT. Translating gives CASSLGTEVGKLFF.